A selection of T cell receptor beta chains follows, all from one sample in a study of response to subunit inactivated influenza vaccine. Using its own MiXCR run on the RT-PCR reads, TCRdb lists one record per CDR3 protein. The repertoire holds about half a million distinct CDR3 sequences, with roughly 23% as singletons. Sequencing used CD4+ T cells sorted from PBMCs, obtained more than 4 days after vaccination. The source of these receptors is a man aged 45-60 years who received an inactivated influenza vaccine. Each CDR3 is given with its conserved first and last residue. The order of the fields is clone size, D gene, J gene, V gene, CDR3 protein, CDR3 DNA. The D gene is left open where the match is weak. Clone size is shown for a subset of rows, as once, few, many or a class of expanded clone.

clone size: few
D gene: -
J gene: TRBJ2-1
V gene: TRBV5-5
CDR3 protein: CASSWGPLGVDSYNEQFF
CDR3 DNA: TGTGCCAGCAGCTGGGGGCCCCTGGGGGTGGACTCCTACAATGAGCAGTTCTTC

clone size: -
D gene: TRBD1
J gene: TRBJ1-6
V gene: TRBV9
CDR3 protein: CASSPGIGQGPSPLHF
CDR3 DNA: TGTGCCAGCAGCCCAGGAATAGGACAGGGCCCTTCACCCCTCCACTTT

clone size: few
D gene: -
J gene: TRBJ1-1
V gene: TRBV7-9
CDR3 protein: CASSLIGHHEAFF
CDR3 DNA: TGTGCCAGCAGCTTAATAGGGCACCACGAAGCTTTCTTT

clone size: few
D gene: -
J gene: TRBJ2-7
V gene: TRBV2
CDR3 protein: CASTGRTEPYEQYF
CDR3 DNA: TGTGCCAGCACCGGACGGACAGAACCCTACGAGCAGTACTTC

clone size: few
D gene: TRBD2
J gene: TRBJ2-1
V gene: TRBV20-1
CDR3 protein: CSARDPGWRLADYNEQFF
CDR3 DNA: TGCAGTGCTAGAGATCCGGGGTGGAGACTAGCGGACTACAATGAGCAGTTCTTC

clone size: -
D gene: -
J gene: TRBJ1-1
V gene: TRBV20-1
CDR3 protein: CSARDSSQGSQYTGGTEAFF
CDR3 DNA: TGCAGTGCTAGAGATTCCTCTCAGGGAAGCCAGTACACCGGCGGAACTGAAGCTTTCTTT

clone size: many
D gene: -
J gene: TRBJ2-1
V gene: TRBV4-3
CDR3 protein: CASSQVGLTYNEQFF
CDR3 DNA: TGCGCCAGCAGCCAAGTGGGGCTAACCTACAATGAGCAGTTCTTC

clone size: few
D gene: -
J gene: TRBJ1-1
V gene: TRBV7-2
CDR3 protein: CASSRGRENTEAFF
CDR3 DNA: TGTGCCAGCAGCCGGGGGCGGGAGAACACTGAAGCTTTCTTT

clone size: -
D gene: TRBD1
J gene: TRBJ1-1
V gene: TRBV20-1
CDR3 protein: CSARRQGNTEAFF
CDR3 DNA: TGCAGTGCTAGACGACAGGGTAACACTGAAGCTTTCTTT

clone size: few
D gene: TRBD1
J gene: TRBJ2-3
V gene: TRBV29-1
CDR3 protein: CSVAQRDRADTQYF
CDR3 DNA: TGCAGCGTTGCCCAGCGGGACAGGGCAGATACGCAGTATTTT

clone size: -
D gene: TRBD2
J gene: TRBJ2-7
V gene: TRBV20-1
CDR3 protein: CSARYDKGREGPYEQYF
CDR3 DNA: TGCAGTGCTAGATACGATAAAGGGCGGGAGGGCCCCTACGAGCAGTACTTC

clone size: many
D gene: -
J gene: TRBJ2-7
V gene: TRBV20-1
CDR3 protein: CSARDIYRVPQYF
CDR3 DNA: TGCAGTGCTAGAGATATATACAGGGTCCCGCAGTACTTC

clone size: -
D gene: -
J gene: TRBJ2-2
V gene: TRBV5-1
CDR3 protein: CASSLIGHPNTGELFF
CDR3 DNA: TGCGCCAGCAGCTTGATCGGACACCCGAACACCGGGGAGCTGTTTTTT

clone size: -
D gene: -
J gene: TRBJ1-4
V gene: TRBV4-2
CDR3 protein: CASSQDQGEKLFF
CDR3 DNA: TGTGCCAGCAGCCAAGATCAGGGGGAAAAACTGTTTTTT

clone size: few
D gene: -
J gene: TRBJ1-1
V gene: TRBV5-1
CDR3 protein: CASSLAGGWDTEAFF
CDR3 DNA: TGCGCCAGCAGCTTGGCCGGCGGGTGGGACACTGAAGCTTTCTTT

clone size: many
D gene: TRBD2
J gene: TRBJ2-2
V gene: TRBV5-6
CDR3 protein: CASSPASGTWNTGELFF
CDR3 DNA: TGTGCCAGCAGCCCCGCTAGCGGGACCTGGAACACCGGGGAGCTGTTTTTT

clone size: -
D gene: -
J gene: TRBJ2-7
V gene: TRBV20-1
CDR3 protein: CSARVGAGRMDEQYF
CDR3 DNA: TGCAGTGCTAGAGTCGGCGCAGGGCGCATGGACGAGCAGTACTTC

clone size: once
D gene: TRBD1
J gene: TRBJ1-1
V gene: TRBV5-1
CDR3 protein: CASSSDRGLMNTEAFF
CDR3 DNA: TGCGCCAGCAGCTCGGACAGGGGCCTCATGAACACTGAAGCTTTCTTT

clone size: -
D gene: TRBD2
J gene: TRBJ2-3
V gene: TRBV15
CDR3 protein: CATSRLAGGTDTQYF
CDR3 DNA: TGTGCCACCAGCAGACTAGCGGGGGGGACAGATACGCAGTATTTT

clone size: -
D gene: -
J gene: TRBJ2-2
V gene: TRBV15
CDR3 protein: CATSRGWVGNTGELFF
CDR3 DNA: TGTGCCACCAGCAGAGGATGGGTTGGGAACACCGGGGAGCTGTTTTTT

clone size: once
D gene: -
J gene: TRBJ2-3
V gene: TRBV6-5
CDR3 protein: CASSTPPPNTQYF
CDR3 DNA: TGTGCCAGCAGCACCCCACCCCCAAATACGCAGTATTTT

clone size: few
D gene: -
J gene: TRBJ1-5
V gene: TRBV6-2/TRBV6-3
CDR3 protein: CASSYVEGQVNQPQHF
CDR3 DNA: TGTGCCAGCAGTTACGTTGAGGGGCAGGTAAACCAGCCCCAGCATTTT

clone size: -
D gene: TRBD1
J gene: TRBJ2-5
V gene: TRBV20-1
CDR3 protein: CCAGRAAGRGQTQYF
CDR3 DNA: TGCTGTGCGGGCCGCGCGGCAGGAAGGGGGCAGACCCAGTACTTC

clone size: -
D gene: TRBD2
J gene: TRBJ2-5
V gene: TRBV20-1
CDR3 protein: CSARDQRGGGKETQYF
CDR3 DNA: TGCAGTGCTAGAGATCAAAGAGGCGGGGGGAAAGAGACCCAGTACTTC

clone size: many
D gene: -
J gene: TRBJ2-1
V gene: TRBV5-1
CDR3 protein: CASSLERGTYNEQFF
CDR3 DNA: TGCGCCAGCAGCTTGGAAAGGGGTACCTACAATGAGCAGTTCTTC

clone size: few
D gene: -
J gene: TRBJ1-1
V gene: TRBV4-2
CDR3 protein: CASSQIYSENTEAFF
CDR3 DNA: TGTGCCAGCAGCCAGATTTACAGCGAGAACACTGAAGCTTTCTTT

clone size: many
D gene: -
J gene: TRBJ2-3
V gene: TRBV7-2
CDR3 protein: CASSPMESTDTQYF
CDR3 DNA: TGTGCCAGCAGCCCGATGGAGAGCACAGATACGCAGTATTTT

clone size: few
D gene: TRBD1
J gene: TRBJ2-7
V gene: TRBV6-1
CDR3 protein: CASSGSRDSFYEQYF
CDR3 DNA: TGTGCCAGCAGTGGGTCCCGGGACAGCTTCTACGAGCAGTACTTC

clone size: -
D gene: -
J gene: TRBJ2-3
V gene: TRBV7-9
CDR3 protein: CASSLATGDTQYF
CDR3 DNA: TGTGCCAGCAGCTTAGCCACTGGAGATACGCAGTATTTT

clone size: -
D gene: -
J gene: TRBJ1-2
V gene: TRBV15
CDR3 protein: CATSRDFYGYTF
CDR3 DNA: TGTGCCACCAGCAGAGATTTTTATGGCTACACCTTC

clone size: -
D gene: TRBD1
J gene: TRBJ2-7
V gene: TRBV20-1
CDR3 protein: CSARLPGQGRTYEQYF
CDR3 DNA: TGCAGTGCTAGGCTTCCGGGACAGGGGCGGACCTACGAGCAGTACTTC

clone size: few
D gene: -
J gene: TRBJ2-2
V gene: TRBV11-1
CDR3 protein: CASSSRVLTGELFF
CDR3 DNA: TGTGCCAGCAGCTCCCGGGTCTTAACCGGGGAGCTGTTTTTT

clone size: few
D gene: -
J gene: TRBJ2-1
V gene: TRBV6-1
CDR3 protein: CASSEVIRNEQFF
CDR3 DNA: TGTGCCAGCAGTGAGGTCATACGCAATGAGCAGTTCTTC

clone size: -
D gene: TRBD1
J gene: TRBJ2-7
V gene: TRBV28
CDR3 protein: CASSLTGGHYEQYF
CDR3 DNA: TGTGCCAGCAGTTTGACAGGGGGCCACTACGAGCAGTACTTC

clone size: -
D gene: -
J gene: TRBJ2-2
V gene: TRBV6-2/TRBV6-3
CDR3 protein: CASSSHAGELFF
CDR3 DNA: TGTGCCAGCAGCAGCCACGCCGGGGAGCTGTTTTTT

clone size: -
D gene: TRBD1
J gene: TRBJ2-5
V gene: TRBV7-2
CDR3 protein: CASSWDRKETQYF
CDR3 DNA: TGTGCCAGCAGCTGGGACAGAAAAGAGACCCAGTACTTC

clone size: -
D gene: TRBD1
J gene: TRBJ2-7
V gene: TRBV5-6
CDR3 protein: CASSSTWDSFYEQYF
CDR3 DNA: TGTGCCAGCAGCTCGACCTGGGACAGCTTCTACGAGCAGTACTTC

clone size: -
D gene: -
J gene: TRBJ2-3
V gene: TRBV30
CDR3 protein: CAWSMTGFTDTQYF
CDR3 DNA: TGTGCCTGGAGTATGACAGGATTCACAGATACGCAGTATTTT

clone size: -
D gene: -
J gene: TRBJ2-3
V gene: TRBV28
CDR3 protein: CASGTGRDTQYF
CDR3 DNA: TGTGCCAGCGGGACTGGGAGAGATACGCAGTATTTT

clone size: few
D gene: -
J gene: TRBJ2-1
V gene: TRBV20-1
CDR3 protein: CSASRSESVQFF
CDR3 DNA: TGCAGTGCTAGTAGGTCAGAAAGTGTGCAGTTCTTC

clone size: few
D gene: TRBD2
J gene: TRBJ2-7
V gene: TRBV7-2
CDR3 protein: CASSPSGLGTYEQYF
CDR3 DNA: TGTGCCAGCAGCCCCTCCGGACTAGGAACGTACGAGCAGTACTTC

clone size: -
D gene: -
J gene: TRBJ2-7
V gene: TRBV9
CDR3 protein: CASSLYPHRDNYEQYF
CDR3 DNA: TGTGCCAGCAGCTTGTACCCGCACCGGGACAACTACGAGCAGTACTTC

clone size: few
D gene: TRBD1
J gene: TRBJ1-1
V gene: TRBV5-1
CDR3 protein: CASSFSGTVMAPWNTEAFF
CDR3 DNA: TGCGCCAGCAGCTTTTCTGGGACAGTAATGGCCCCATGGAACACTGAAGCTTTCTTT